This TCR beta chain was recovered during a study of blood T cell repertoires in COVID-19. About the study: Sample material is recorded as cDNA or gDNA derived from T cells, B-cell-depleted T cells, or PBMCs.

The assay was immunoSEQ multiplex PCR, and TCRdb's table has in-frame clones only and misses some. Of some 350,000 clones detected, about 90% appear once; the ten largest clones hold 7.3%. Those enrolled in Seattle joined during active infection and were followed longitudinally afterward. Trimming left V 0 bases short and J 9 bases short, with 10 bases between. Germline CDR1 is SGDLS and CDR2 is YYNGEE. The CDR3 consists of 14 residues. Sequencing was performed on peripheral blood. The V and J genes are TRBV9 and TRBJ1-6, with a possible D match to TRBD1 (6 bases). The source is a woman in her seventies with COVID-19, enrolled during active disease. CDR3 region: CASSVAGVGSPLHF. CDR3 nucleotides: TGTGCCAGCAGCGTAGCAGGGGTTGGTTCACCCCTCCACTTT. The full variable domain, completed using reference TRBV9 and TRBJ1-6, is DSGVTQTPKHLITATGQRVTLRCSPRSGDLSVYWYQQSLDQGLQFLIQYYNGEERAKGNILERFSAQQFPDLHSELNLSSLELGDSALYFCASSVAGVGSPLHFGNGTRLTVT.